These 14 T cell receptor beta chains were sequenced from one sample in a study of blood T cell repertoires in COVID-19. TCRdb keeps only in-frame clones here, not all; method: immunoSEQ multiplex PCR. Here the sample spans around 320,000 clones, about 90% being singletons. Sequenced material: PBMCs or T cells enriched from blood (not recorded which). These receptors all stem from a woman between 45 and 60 years old who had been exposed to COVID-19.

The V and J genes are TRBV6-5 and TRBJ2-3; D is perhaps TRBD1 (6 bases). Germline V gives CDR1 MNHEY, CDR2 SVGAGI. Between the trimmed V and J ends, which lost 9 bases and 6 bases, there was a span of 13 bases. The CDR3 sequence is 12 residues long. The CDR3 DNA reads TGTGCCAGTGGACAGCTGGAGGATACGCAGTATTTT. As protein: CASGQLEDTQYF.

The rearrangement joins TRBV5-1 to TRBJ2-3; D possibly corresponds to TRBD2 (5 bases). The CDR3 covers 14 residues. Trimming removed 4 bases from V and 8 bases from J, with 17 bases in between. From germline, CDR1 is SGHRS and CDR2 YFSETQ. The CDR3 sequence is CASSPIPEASTQYF. CDR3 sequence (DNA): TGCGCCAGCAGCCCCATTCCGGAGGCGAGTACGCAGTATTTT.

V and J are TRBV28 and TRBJ2-6, with D possibly being TRBD2 (7 bases). The CDR3 is 17 residues long. CDR1 and CDR2 from the germline V gene are MDHEN and SYDVKM. Trimming shortened V by 6 bases and J by 0 bases, and 15 bases separated the two germline ends. In nucleotides, the CDR3 is TGTGCCAGCAGAAGGGGGGGCGCCCACTCTGGGGCCAACGTCCTGACTTTC. Protein sequence: CASRRGGAHSGANVLTF.

V gene TRBV28 combines with J gene TRBJ2-7; TRBD1 is a possible D gene (6 bases). Germline V gene lookup returns CDR1 MDHEN and CDR2 SYDVKM. This CDR3 is 13 amino acids long. Between the trimmed V and J ends, which lost 3 bases and 0 bases, there was a span of 6 bases. Written as DNA, the CDR3 is TGTGCCAGCAGTTTGGACAGCTCCTACGAGCAGTACTTC. This encodes CASSLDSSYEQYF.

Remarks on this clone: The sample has other DNA sequences that encode this CDR3 too. V usage is TRBV3-1 (or the pseudogene TRBV3-2) and J usage is TRBJ1-2; D uncertain. V gave up 0 bases and J gave up 8 bases, with 13 bases separating them. Germline V gene data show CDR1 as LGHDT and CDR2 as YNNKEL (reference sequence). The CDR3 is 14 amino acids. CDR3 in amino acids: CASSQDWGGRGYTF. Written as DNA, the CDR3 is TGTGCCAGCAGCCAAGATTGGGGTGGGAGAGGCTACACCTTC.

This chain joins TRBV10-3 and TRBJ1-5, with D possibly TRBD1 on 6 matching bases. V lost 1 base and J 7 bases, leaving 17 bases between the germline ends. CDR1 ENHRY and CDR2 SYGVKD come from the germline V gene. The CDR3 is 16 amino acids. The DNA of the CDR3 is TGTGCCATCAGTGAGTTCCAGGGGAGCCTTGGACAGCCCCAGCATTTT. It is translated as CAISEFQGSLGQPQHF.

The chain couples TRBV5-1 to TRBJ2-1, with 8 bases identical to TRBD2. The germline CDR1 and CDR2 sequences are SGHRS and YFSETQ. The CDR3 runs to 17 residues. The ends lost 1 base at V and 0 bases at J; junction bases unmatched: 6. The CDR3 sequence is CASSLIPGGSSYNEQFF. CDR3 nucleotide sequence: TGCGCCAGCAGCTTGATTCCGGGGGGGAGCTCCTACAATGAGCAGTTCTTC.

This sequence joins TRBV7-9 and TRBJ1-2; perhaps TRBD1 as D (6 bases). V lost 1 base and J lost 7, with 19 bases in between. This CDR3 is 16 amino acids long. In germline, CDR1 is SEHNR, CDR2 FQNEAQ (reference sequence). For the CDR3, the DNA is TGTGCCAGCAGCTTAGTGTACGATGCAGGGGTTGGTGGCTACACCTTC. The encoded protein is CASSLVYDAGVGGYTF.

This clone was recorded once. The rearrangement links TRBV7-9 to TRBJ2-2; D is ambiguous. This CDR3 has 15 amino acids. Germline V CDR1 and CDR2: SEHNR, FQNEAQ (reference sequence). V was pared by 1 base and J by 9 bases, with 15 bases between. CDR3: CASSLVRQALRELFF. The CDR3 nucleotides read TGTGCCAGCAGCTTAGTTCGGCAGGCTCTAAGGGAGCTGTTTTTT.

The rearrangement links TRBV13 to TRBJ1-6; D may be TRBD1 (5 bases). This CDR3 is built from 16 residues. V dropped 2 bases and J dropped 0 bases, with 8 bases sitting between them. CDR1 and CDR2 (germline): PRHDT, FYEKMQ (reference sequence). CDR3 amino acids: CASSLHRSSYNSPLHF. The CDR3 DNA reads TGTGCCAGCAGCTTACACAGGAGCTCCTATAATTCACCCCTCCACTTT.

The chain uses TRBV10-3 and TRBJ1-1; TRBD1 matches at 7 bases. With V trimmed by 4 bases and J by 13 bases, 9 bases remained unmatched. The CDR3 spans 12 residues. The germline V gene encodes CDR1 ENHRY and CDR2 SYGVKD. The CDR3 bases are TGTGCCATCAGTGGTGAGACAGGGTTCGGTTTCTTT. Encoded protein: CAISGETGFGFF.

This clone appeared a few times. V gene TRBV12-3 or TRBV12-4 combines with J gene TRBJ1-2; perhaps TRBD1 as D (6 bases). V lost 3 bases to trimming and J lost 8 bases, with 13 bases between them. The CDR3 loop spans 13 amino acids. DNA of the CDR3: TGTGCCAGCAGTTTTCAGGGGAGAGCCGGCTACACCTTC. Translation gives CASSFQGRAGYTF.

The chain has TRBV7-9 and TRBJ1-2; perhaps TRBD1 as D (6 bases). Trimming removed 5 bases at V and 4 bases at J, with 17 bases between. From germline, CDR1 is SEHNR and CDR2 FQNEAQ (reference sequence). CDR3 size: 15 residues. The CDR3 bases are TGTGCCAGCAGCCAGGCGTCGGGGGGGCCCTATGGCTACACCTTC. Translating gives CASSQASGGPYGYTF.

The rearrangement joins TRBV4-1 to TRBJ1-2, with 9 bases aligning to TRBD1. V dropped 3 bases and J dropped 4; count of bases not matched to a gene: 3. Germline loops: CDR1 MGHRA, CDR2 YSYEKL. The CDR3 consists of 14 residues. CDR3 loop: CASSQEDRGYGYTF. The DNA of the CDR3 is TGCGCCAGCAGCCAGGAGGACAGGGGCTATGGCTACACCTTC.